Each of the 4 T cell receptor beta chains below was sequenced from the same sample in a study of cytomegalovirus exposure and HLA in healthy donors. The PCR was carried out with 60 Vbeta primers and 13 Jbeta primers. This table comes from immunoSEQ multiplex PCR, and its TCRdb copy is limited to in-frame clones, with some not included. The sample gives some 51,000 clones, approximately 80% of which show up once; less than 3% is in the top ten. Material: PBMCs. All receptors derive from a female donor in good health and CMV-seronegative.

The chain carries TRBV28 and TRBJ1-3; 7 bases line up with TRBD1. The CDR3 consists of 14 residues. CDR1 and CDR2 from the germline V gene are MDHEN and SYDVKM. V was pared by 6 bases and J by 0 bases, with 2 bases of the junction left unmatched. CDR3 in amino acids: CASRTGHSGNTIYF. DNA of the CDR3: TGTGCCAGCAGGACAGGGCACTCTGGAAACACCATATATTTT.

The chain couples TRBV4-3 to TRBJ2-1; TRBD2 aligns across 9 bases. The CDR3 has 19 amino acids. After removal of 0 bases from V and 3 bases from J, the junction contained 12 bases not matched to a gene. In germline, CDR1 is LGHNA, CDR2 YSLEER. The chain's CDR3 is CASSQDPPGTSPLYNEQFF. The DNA for the CDR3 is TGCGCCAGCAGCCAAGATCCCCCGGGGACTAGCCCCCTCTACAATGAGCAGTTCTTC.

The V and J genes are TRBV7-9 and TRBJ1-1, with D possibly being TRBD1 (5 bases). The germline V gene encodes CDR1 SEHNR and CDR2 FQNEAQ (reference sequence). The CDR3 is 14 amino acids. Trimming cost V 5 bases and J 3 bases, with 13 bases left between them. CDR3 sequence (DNA): TGTGCCAGCAGCCAAGACAGTACGGACACTGAAGCTTTCTTT. It yields the protein CASSQDSTDTEAFF. The variable domain in full, with the rest retrieved from reference TRBV7-9 and TRBJ1-1, is DTGVSQNPRHKITKRGQNVTFRCDPISEHNRLYWYRQTLGQGPEFLTYFQNEAQLEKSRLLSDRFSAERPKGSFSTLEIQRTEQGDSAMYLCASSQDSTDTEAFFGQGTRLTVV.

This chain uses TRBV9 with TRBJ2-1, with 10 bases that match TRBD2. The ends lost 10 bases at V and 7 bases at J; junction bases unmatched: 11. This CDR3 is 14 amino acids long. CDR1 is SGDLS and CDR2 is YYNGEE in the germline V gene. Here the CDR3 reads CAGTERGGRNEQFF. CDR3 bases: TGTGCCGGCACCGAGCGGGGGGGCAGGAATGAGCAGTTCTTC.